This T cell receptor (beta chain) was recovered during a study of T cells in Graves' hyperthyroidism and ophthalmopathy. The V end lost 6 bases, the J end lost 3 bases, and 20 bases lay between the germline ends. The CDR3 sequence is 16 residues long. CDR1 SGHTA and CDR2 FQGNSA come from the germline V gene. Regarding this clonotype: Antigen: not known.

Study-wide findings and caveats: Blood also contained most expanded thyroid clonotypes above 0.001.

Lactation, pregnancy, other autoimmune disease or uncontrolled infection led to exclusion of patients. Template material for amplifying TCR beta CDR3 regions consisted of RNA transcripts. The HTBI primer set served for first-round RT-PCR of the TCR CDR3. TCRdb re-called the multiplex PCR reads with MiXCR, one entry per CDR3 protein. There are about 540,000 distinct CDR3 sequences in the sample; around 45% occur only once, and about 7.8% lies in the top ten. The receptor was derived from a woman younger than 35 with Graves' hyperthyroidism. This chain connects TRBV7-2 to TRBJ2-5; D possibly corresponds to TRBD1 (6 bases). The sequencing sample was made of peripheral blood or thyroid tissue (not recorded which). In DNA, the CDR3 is TGTGCCAGCAGTTTGGACAGAATCGGCTCGGAAGAGACCCAGTACTTC. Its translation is CASSLDRIGSEETQYF. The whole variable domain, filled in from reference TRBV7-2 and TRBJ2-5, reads GAGVSQSPSNKVTEKGKDVELRCDPISGHTALYWYRQSLGQGLEFLIYFQGNSAPDKSGLPSDRFSAERTGGSVSTLTIQRTQQEDSAVYLCASSLDRIGSEETQYFGPGTRLLVL.